This T cell receptor (beta chain) was recovered during a study of cytotoxic CD8 clonotypes in ibrutinib-treated CLL. Profiling relied on immunoSEQ multiplex PCR, and the TCRdb table lists in-frame clones only, not all of them. In the table there are roughly 200,000 clones, 75% to 80% of which are singletons. CDR3 length equals 14 residues. J lost 7 bases, V lost 3 bases, and 6 bases had no gene match. In germline, CDR1 is SGHRS, CDR2 YFSETQ. Findings and limits, study-wide: The study found baseline clonality above age-matched healthy donors, tracking circulating CD8+ T-cell counts. Under therapy, public clonotypes either contracted or stayed stable, and they were uncommon.

About this clone itself: No antigen is known for it.

The rearrangement links TRBV5-1 to TRBJ1-5; 8 nucleotides align to TRBD1. This receptor was obtained from a human donor with chronic lymphocytic leukemia. Specimen: PBMCs, collected after 12 months of ibrutinib treatment. The CDR3 here is CASSWTGLGQPQHF. The CDR3 nucleotides read TGCGCCAGCAGCTGGACAGGGTTGGGGCAGCCCCAGCATTTT.